Given below is one T cell receptor beta chain in context. It has no known antigen specificity. This entry belongs to a study of cytomegalovirus exposure and HLA in healthy donors (dated by TCRdb to about 2017). In terms of the full investigation: An earlier analysis of under 600 of the donors reported approximately 300 Gb of sequence data and 117 million unique TCR beta sequences from 190 million or so T cells. Roughly 300 gigabases of sequencing data and roughly 90 million unique TCR sequences were included in an early release covering 550 to 800 HLA-typed donors. The genetic ancestry cluster associated with self-reported Caucasian donors included about four fifths of the roughly 410 genotyped donors. The study aimed to test whether cataloging public T cell receptors could reveal signatures of past pathogen exposure. Using immunosequencing, the study profiled T cell repertoires from 500 to 800 subjects and related those repertoires to cytomegalovirus serostatus. In addition to the first cohort of 666 subjects, a separate validation cohort of approximately 130 different subjects was used. The study combined high-throughput TCR immunosequencing, statistical association of individual TCRs with disease status, and machine learning to predict cytomegalovirus infection status. A later analysis re-examined previously published TCR beta repertoires from just over 650 donors and added high-resolution HLA genotyping to investigate patterns of TCR occurrence. Rather than using new phenotypic data, the later analysis identified candidate immune exposures from TCR beta sequences and from how often those sequences occurred across donors. In an earlier analysis of 500 to 650 of the donors, high-throughput TCR beta sequencing was used to judge whether each TCR beta V gene segment behaved as functional or pseudogenic. Donor age, sex, ethnicity and CMV serostatus were compiled alongside the repertoire data. In a later genetic analysis, genome-wide SNP genotypes for about 60% of the 666 donors were used, and that subset was treated as a discovery cohort. Every discovery cohort repertoire had been produced on one sequencing platform. Both class I and class II loci were covered by HLA typing, at four-digit resolution. Typing coverage differed by locus: A, B, C, DRB1 and DQB1 were typed in roughly 629-630 donors, DQA1 in approximately 520, DPA1 in over 600, and DPB1 in just under 490. Five DR-DQ haplotypes were handled as single units for association and clustering, since linkage in the cohort was strong. On average, roughly 200,000 unique TCR beta nucleotide sequences were sequenced per donor among about 400 genotyped donors of the cohort, with 15% to 20% of those sequences being non-productive. Study-wide conclusions, independent of this receptor: A few of the identified cytomegalovirus-associated TCR beta chains were confirmed in vitro to be specific for cytomegalovirus antigens. The earlier analysis of some 560 of the donors excluded approximately 17 rarely observed V segments, including chromosome 9 orphons, because counts were too low. In an earlier analysis of a few hundred of the donors, most TCR beta V segments were observed in productive rearrangements about 87% or about 30% of the time, broadly matching IMGT annotations. According to a later analysis, TCR association rates differed among HLA loci, with DRB1 alleles showing the most associated TCRs and HLA-C alleles showing the fewest. Most TCR sequences were observed very rarely across donors, whereas some public TCRs were present in many individuals. According to a later analysis, most CMV-associated TCR beta chains appeared to be HLA-restricted, and the HLA associations seemed to be driven largely by CMV exposure. The 87-base-pair reads could not distinguish some IMGT-functional V segments, including TRBV6-2 and TRBV6-3, so those segments were excluded. A further reported finding was that TCR beta sequences accurately predicted the HLA-A and HLA-B alleles for most subjects in the first cohort. Because HLA typing was missing for some donors at each locus, association tests included only the typed subset. For the cohort, immune exposure information was limited to CMV serostatus. In this cohort, only TCR beta chains were sequenced, and detectable features were limited by the absence of alpha or paired-chain data. The study listed approximately 150 TCR beta chains as associated with cytomegalovirus. Linkage disequilibrium might explain the correlated functional status among segregating V segments, but an unknown experimental factor could not be excluded. Cytomegalovirus status was reported to be diagnosed by the classifier with high specificity and sensitivity in both the original and validation cohorts. According to the authors, the approach could potentially be generalized to other disease states and immunological phenotypes. Assigning TCR associations to individual alleles was difficult when HLA alleles, especially DR and DQ, strongly co-occurred. In a later genetic analysis, fewer N-insertions in productive TCRs were reported among donors in an Asian-associated ancestry cluster than the roughly 700-donor mean. At a false discovery rate of 0.05, a later analysis linked 16,951 TCR beta sequences to specific HLA alleles. V-gene and J-gene trimming of TCR beta chains was associated with a missense DCLRE1C variant in a later genetic analysis, and the association was replicated in an independent cohort. A cluster of highly shared sequence variants was judged likely to be a technical artifact of the sequencing pipeline. The presence/absence analyses assumed that sequencing depth was roughly uniform across donors, and that assumption may not be true. In a later analysis, HLA-associated TCR beta chains showed more clonal expansion and lower generation probabilities than non-associated chains that were equally common. According to a later analysis, parvovirus B19, influenza, CMV and Epstein-Barr virus appeared linked to several top co-occurrence clusters.

The cohort was made up of 666 healthy bone marrow donors. At the time of sampling, every cohort member was nominally healthy, though immune exposures that went unrecorded were likely present. The donor was CMV seronegative and belonged to the group of 320 or so seronegative cohort members. Each donor provided a peripheral blood sample, and peripheral blood mononuclear cells were used for TCR beta sequencing. The Qiagen DNeasy Blood Extraction Kit was used to extract genomic DNA from the blood cell samples. From the germline V gene, CDR1 is MDHEN and CDR2 is SYDVKM. Taken from cysteine to phenylalanine, the CDR3 has 14 residues. Kept here is only the CDR3 DNA, which spans 42 bases and is read in frame from base 1. V is pared back by 1 base and J by 6 bases, with 12 bases lying between the germline termini. Receptors were amplified or captured by the immunoSEQ multiplex PCR assay. For the multiplex PCR, a mixture combining 60 forward primers for TCR Vbeta segments and 13 reverse primers for TCR Jbeta segments was used. A multiplex PCR assay on genomic DNA amplified the CDR3 region of rearranged TCR beta genes. Amplified TCR beta libraries were sequenced as 87-base-pair reads on the Illumina HiSeq System. The study's own analysis went as follows. A later analysis tallied 75 million to 95 million unique TCR beta chains across the approximately 670 repertoires, and about 12 million of those chains were shared by two or more donors. Raw reads were error-corrected and collapsed into unique sequences by a nearest-neighbor algorithm in which closely related sequences were merged to remove PCR and sequencing errors. Alignment of CDR3 sequences to IMGT reference sequences was used to assign V, D and J gene segments. For a sequence to be retained, at least a six-nucleotide match to both a V gene segment and a J gene segment was required. A rearrangement counted as productive if the CDR3 had no stop codons and remained in frame with V and J, and every other rearrangement counted as non-productive. Following IMGT convention, CDR3 was defined as the stretch from the second conserved V-encoded cysteine up to the conserved J-encoded phenylalanine. In an earlier analysis of roughly 610 of the donors, sequences lacking an unambiguous match to a single V gene segment were excluded. An earlier analysis of 587 of the donors classified V segments as functional when productive rearrangements were above 56.7% and as segregating when the standard deviation between donors was above 5%. A statistical classification framework was built for diagnosing cytomegalovirus status from the catalog of TCR beta chain sequences. In a later analysis, TCR nucleotide sequences were compared against IMGT/GENE-DB human TR gene sequences so that V and J genes could be assigned. Using the TCRdist pipeline, a later analysis assigned CDR3 sequences along with most-parsimonious VDJ recombination scenarios. In a later analysis, each TCR beta chain was defined by its CDR3 amino acid sequence together with its V-gene family, and reads lacking a unique V-gene family were excluded. As a way to deal with suspected cross-contamination and a sequencing artifact, a later analysis dropped hundreds of nucleotide sequences that were highly shared and had low generation probability. In a later analysis, a clonal expansion index was calculated for each public chain from normalized within-repertoire ranks of inferred template counts. In a later analysis, generation probabilities were computed using a VDJ recombination model fitted to out-of-frame rearrangements, and the results were checked against IGoR. A later analysis scored TCR-TCR, TCR-HLA and TCR-CMV co-occurrence with hypergeometric tests, applying a repertoire-size bias correction to TCR pairs. False discovery rates were estimated in a later analysis by permuting HLA or CMV assignments 20 times. A later analysis grouped co-occurring TCRs with DBSCAN, adding TCRdist sequence similarity when clustering within HLA-allele-positive subsets. For co-occurrence clustering, repertoires with fewer than 30,000 or more than 120,000 public chains were excluded, along with roughly 5 repertoires with anomalous nucleotide sharing. Held by TCRdb, this immuneACCESS table contains in-frame sequences only and omits some clones. Under half of the omission traces to an unresolved V gene where checked; the cause of the rest is unknown. That table is the source of V, J and clone size, and D and trimming were worked out from the DNA. This sample's table has entries for just under 60,000 clones. The top ten clonotypes cover 3.5% to 4% of the sample.

The clonotype originates from a male donor in good health and CMV-seronegative. Sequenced sample: PBMCs. The rearranged segments are TRBV28 and TRBJ1-1; a confident D gene designation cannot be given. The CDR3 is CASSLLGPPAEAFF. The DNA reads as follows: TGTGCCAGCAGTTTATTGGGCCCGCCAGCTGAAGCTTTCTTT. Supplemented by the reference TRBV28 and TRBJ1-1 proteins around the CDR3, the complete variable domain is DVKVTQSSRYLVKRTGEKVFLECVQDMDHENMFWYRQDPGLGLRLIYFSYDVKMKEKGDIPEGYSVSREKKERFSLILESASTNQTSMYLCASSLLGPPAEAFFGQGTRLTVV.